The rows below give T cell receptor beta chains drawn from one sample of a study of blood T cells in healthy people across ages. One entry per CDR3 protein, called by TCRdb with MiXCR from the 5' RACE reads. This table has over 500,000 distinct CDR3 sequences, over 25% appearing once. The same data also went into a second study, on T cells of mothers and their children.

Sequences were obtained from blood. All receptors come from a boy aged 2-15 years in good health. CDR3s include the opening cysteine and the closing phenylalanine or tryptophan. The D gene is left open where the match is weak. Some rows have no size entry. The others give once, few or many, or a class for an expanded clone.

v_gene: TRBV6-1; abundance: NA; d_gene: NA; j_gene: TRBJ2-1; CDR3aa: CASSELGDYNEQFF; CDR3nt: TGTGCCAGCAGTGAACTGGGCGACTACAATGAGCAGTTCTTC
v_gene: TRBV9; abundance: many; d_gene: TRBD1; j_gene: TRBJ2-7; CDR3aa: CASSGDREVDEQYF; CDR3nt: TGTGCCAGCAGCGGGGACAGGGAGGTGGACGAGCAGTACTTC
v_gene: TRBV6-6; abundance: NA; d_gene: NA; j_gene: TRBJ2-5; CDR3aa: CASRLPGRAETQYF; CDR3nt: TGTGCCAGCAGGCTTCCGGGACGTGCGGAGACCCAGTACTTC
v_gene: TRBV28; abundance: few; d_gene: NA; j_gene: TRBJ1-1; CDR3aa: CASRTAAGASLNTEAFF; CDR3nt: TGTGCCAGCAGGACGGCGGCGGGGGCGAGTCTGAACACTGAAGCTTTCTTT
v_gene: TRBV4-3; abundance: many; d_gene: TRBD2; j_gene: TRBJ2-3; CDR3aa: CASSGELAGVDTQYF; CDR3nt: TGCGCCAGCAGCGGGGAACTAGCGGGAGTAGATACGCAGTATTTT
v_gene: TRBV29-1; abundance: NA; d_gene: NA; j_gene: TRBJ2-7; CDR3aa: CSVVAVENYEQYF; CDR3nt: TGCAGCGTTGTGGCAGTTGAGAACTACGAGCAGTACTTC
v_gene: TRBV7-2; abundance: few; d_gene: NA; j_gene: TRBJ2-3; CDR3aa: CASSRTPGARTQYF; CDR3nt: TGTGCCAGCAGCCGGACCCCCGGGGCCCGTACGCAGTATTTT
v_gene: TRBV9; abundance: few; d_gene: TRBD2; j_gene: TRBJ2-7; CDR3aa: CASSVESGASYEQYF; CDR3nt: TGTGCCAGCAGCGTAGAAAGCGGGGCTTCCTACGAGCAGTACTTC
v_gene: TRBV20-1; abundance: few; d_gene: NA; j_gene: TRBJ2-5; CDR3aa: CSASFGPRETQYF; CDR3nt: TGCAGTGCTAGTTTCGGTCCCCGAGAGACCCAGTACTTC
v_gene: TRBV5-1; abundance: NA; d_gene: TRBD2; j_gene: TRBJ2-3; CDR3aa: CASSEGTRRPDTQYF; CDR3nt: TGCGCCAGCAGCGAGGGGACTAGGAGACCAGATACGCAGTATTTT
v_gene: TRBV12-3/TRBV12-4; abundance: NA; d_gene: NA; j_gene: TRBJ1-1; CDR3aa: CASSEDGEAFF; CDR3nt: TGTGCCAGCAGCGAGGACGGTGAAGCTTTCTTT
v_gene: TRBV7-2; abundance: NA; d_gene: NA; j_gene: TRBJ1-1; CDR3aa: CASSTRTENIEAFF; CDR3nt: TGTGCCAGCAGCACCCGGACAGAGAACATTGAAGCTTTCTTT
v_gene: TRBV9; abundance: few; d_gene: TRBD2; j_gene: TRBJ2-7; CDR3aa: CASSVEAGGSFSYEQYF; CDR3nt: TGTGCCAGCAGCGTAGAAGCGGGAGGCTCGTTCTCCTACGAGCAGTACTTC
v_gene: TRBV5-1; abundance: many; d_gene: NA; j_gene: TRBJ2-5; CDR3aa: CASSLGQETQYF; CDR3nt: TGTGCCAGCAGCTTAGGTCAAGAGACCCAGTACTTC
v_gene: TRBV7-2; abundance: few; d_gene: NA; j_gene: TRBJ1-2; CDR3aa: CASTRVGYGYTF; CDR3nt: TGTGCCAGCACCCGGGTTGGCTATGGCTACACCTTC
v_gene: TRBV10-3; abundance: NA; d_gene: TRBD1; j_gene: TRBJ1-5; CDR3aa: CATGQGGQPQHF; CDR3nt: TGTGCCACAGGACAGGGAGGTCAGCCCCAGCATTTT
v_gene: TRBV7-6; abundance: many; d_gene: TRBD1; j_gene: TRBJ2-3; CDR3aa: CASSSGQGHTDTQYF; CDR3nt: TGTGCCAGCAGCTCCGGACAGGGGCACACAGATACGCAGTATTTT
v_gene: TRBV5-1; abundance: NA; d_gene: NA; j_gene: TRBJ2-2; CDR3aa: CASSPGLARNTGELFF; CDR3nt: TGCGCCAGCAGCCCCGGGTTAGCGCGGAACACCGGGGAGCTGTTTTTT
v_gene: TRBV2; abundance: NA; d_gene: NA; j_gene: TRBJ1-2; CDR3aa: CASSEGTANYGYTF; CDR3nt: TGTGCCAGCAGTGAAGGGACAGCAAACTATGGCTACACCTTC
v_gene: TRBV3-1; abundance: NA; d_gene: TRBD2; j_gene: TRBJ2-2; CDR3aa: CASSQDIWGRLAYGELFF; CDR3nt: TGTGCCAGCAGCCAAGATATTTGGGGCAGACTAGCGTACGGGGAGCTGTTTTTT
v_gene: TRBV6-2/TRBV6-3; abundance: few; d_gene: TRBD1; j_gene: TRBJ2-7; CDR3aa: CASSSLGPYRDRAYEQYF; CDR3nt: TGTGCCAGCAGTTCTTTGGGGCCCTACCGGGACAGGGCCTACGAGCAGTACTTC
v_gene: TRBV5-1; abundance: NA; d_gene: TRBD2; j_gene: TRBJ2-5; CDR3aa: CASSPQGLAGYEQETQYF; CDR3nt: TGCGCCAGCAGCCCCCAGGGACTAGCGGGGTATGAACAAGAGACCCAGTACTTC
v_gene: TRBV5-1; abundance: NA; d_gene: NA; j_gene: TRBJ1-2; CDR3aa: CASSLDREGYTF; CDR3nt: TGCGCCAGCAGCTTGGACAGGGAGGGCTACACCTTC
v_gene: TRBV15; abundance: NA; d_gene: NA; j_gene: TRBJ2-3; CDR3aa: CATSRGGRGDTDTQYF; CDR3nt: TGTGCCACCAGCAGAGGGGGCAGGGGGGACACAGATACGCAGTATTTT
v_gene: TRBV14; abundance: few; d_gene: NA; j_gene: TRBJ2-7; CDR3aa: CASSPCFVSEPLRTYSYEQYF; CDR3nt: TGTGCCAGCAGCCCATGTTTCGTCTCGGAGCCTCTGCGGACGTACTCCTACGAGCAGTACTTC
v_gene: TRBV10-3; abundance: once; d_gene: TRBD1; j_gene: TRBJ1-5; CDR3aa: CAVQDREDQPQHF; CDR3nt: TGTGCCGTTCAGGACAGGGAGGATCAGCCCCAGCATTTT
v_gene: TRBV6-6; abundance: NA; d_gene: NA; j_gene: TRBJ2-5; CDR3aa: CASNGPSKQETQYF; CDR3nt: TGTGCCAGCAATGGGCCTTCCAAACAAGAGACCCAGTACTTC
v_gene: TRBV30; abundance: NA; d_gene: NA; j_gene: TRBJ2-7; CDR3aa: CAWSTLRGRRNEQYF; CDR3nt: TGTGCCTGGAGTACCCTTCGGGGGCGCCGTAACGAGCAGTACTTC
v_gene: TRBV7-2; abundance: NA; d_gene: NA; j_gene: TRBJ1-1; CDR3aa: CASSKGTFNTEAFF; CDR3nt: TGTGCCAGCAGCAAAGGGACCTTCAACACTGAAGCTTTCTTT
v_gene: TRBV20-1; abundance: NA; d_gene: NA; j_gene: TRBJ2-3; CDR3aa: CSARGENLTPDTQYF; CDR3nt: TGCAGTGCTAGGGGGGAGAATCTGACCCCAGATACGCAGTATTTT
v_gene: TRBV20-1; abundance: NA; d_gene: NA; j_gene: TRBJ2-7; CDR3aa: CSAGDTNLSSYEQYF; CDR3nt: TGCAGTGCTGGGGATACAAACTTGAGCTCCTACGAGCAGTACTTC
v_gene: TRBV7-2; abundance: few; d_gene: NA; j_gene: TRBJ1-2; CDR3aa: CASSLRAGDGYTF; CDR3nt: TGTGCCAGCAGCTTAAGGGCAGGGGATGGCTACACCTTC
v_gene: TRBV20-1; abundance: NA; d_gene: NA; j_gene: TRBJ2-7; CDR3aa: CSARGPDDYEQYF; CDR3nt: TGCAGTGCTAGAGGACCCGACGACTACGAGCAGTACTTC
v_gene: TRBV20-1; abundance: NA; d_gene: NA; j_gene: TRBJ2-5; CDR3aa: CSAGPSETQYF; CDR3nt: TGCAGTGCTGGTCCCTCAGAGACCCAGTACTTC
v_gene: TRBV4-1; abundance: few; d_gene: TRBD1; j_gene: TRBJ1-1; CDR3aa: CASGRQGGTEAFF; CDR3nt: TGCGCCAGCGGTAGACAGGGAGGGACTGAAGCTTTCTTT
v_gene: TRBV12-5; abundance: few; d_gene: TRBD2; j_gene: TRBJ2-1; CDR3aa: CASGLVLVAGFDEQFF; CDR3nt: TGTGCTAGTGGTTTGGTACTGGTAGCGGGGTTTGATGAGCAGTTCTTC
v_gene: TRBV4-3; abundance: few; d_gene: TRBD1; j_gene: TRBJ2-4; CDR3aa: CASSQDSGTGRDIQYF; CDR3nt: TGCGCCAGCAGCCAAGACTCCGGGACAGGGAGAGACATTCAGTACTTC
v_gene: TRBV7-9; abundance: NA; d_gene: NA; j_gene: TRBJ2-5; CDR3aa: CASSVEERETQYF; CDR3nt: TGTGCCAGCAGCGTAGAGGAGCGGGAGACCCAGTACTTC
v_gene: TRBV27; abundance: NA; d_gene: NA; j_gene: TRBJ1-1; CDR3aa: CASSSGTPKTGAFF; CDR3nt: TGTGCCAGCAGTTCCGGGACACCCAAAACCGGGGCTTTCTTT
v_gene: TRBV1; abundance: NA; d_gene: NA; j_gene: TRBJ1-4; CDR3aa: CTSSQGRGGLRRRVATNEKLFF; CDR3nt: TGCACCAGCAGCCAGGGCCGAGGCGGACTACGGAGGCGGGTTGCAACTAATGAAAAACTGTTTTTT
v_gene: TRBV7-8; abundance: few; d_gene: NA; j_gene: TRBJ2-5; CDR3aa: CASSFTRDRRSGYQYF; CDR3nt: TGTGCCAGCAGCTTCACCCGAGACAGGAGGAGCGGGTACCAGTACTTC
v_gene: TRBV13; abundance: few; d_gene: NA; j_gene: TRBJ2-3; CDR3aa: CASSLDEGTQYF; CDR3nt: TGTGCCAGCAGCTTAGACGAAGGTACGCAGTATTTT
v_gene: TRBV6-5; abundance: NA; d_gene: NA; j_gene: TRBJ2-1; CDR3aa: CASSYGGLAYNEQFF; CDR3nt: TGTGCCAGCAGTTATGGTGGGCTAGCCTACAATGAGCAGTTCTTC
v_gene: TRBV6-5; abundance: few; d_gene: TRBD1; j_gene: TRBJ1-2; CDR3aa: CASRDQGAGYGYTF; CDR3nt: TGTGCCAGCAGGGACCAGGGGGCGGGCTATGGCTACACCTTC
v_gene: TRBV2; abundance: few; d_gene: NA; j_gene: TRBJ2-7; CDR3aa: CASSAQGLYEQYF; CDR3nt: TGTGCCAGCAGTGCTCAGGGGCTCTACGAGCAGTACTTC
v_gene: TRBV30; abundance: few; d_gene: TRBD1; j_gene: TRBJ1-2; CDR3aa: CAWSVQGVDNYGYTF; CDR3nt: TGTGCCTGGAGTGTACAGGGGGTCGATAACTATGGCTACACCTTC
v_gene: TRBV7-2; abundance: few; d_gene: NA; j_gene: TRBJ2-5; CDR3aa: CASSYSGRPQTQYF; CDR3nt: TGTGCCAGCAGCTACTCTGGACGTCCCCAGACCCAGTACTTC
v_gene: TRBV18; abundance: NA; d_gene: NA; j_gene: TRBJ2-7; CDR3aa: CASSPNSGRPYEQYF; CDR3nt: TGTGCCAGCTCACCTAATTCCGGGCGACCCTACGAGCAGTACTTC
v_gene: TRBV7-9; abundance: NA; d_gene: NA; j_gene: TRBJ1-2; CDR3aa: CASSPLGRDGYTF; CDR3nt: TGTGCCAGCAGCCCGCTTGGCAGGGATGGCTACACCTTC
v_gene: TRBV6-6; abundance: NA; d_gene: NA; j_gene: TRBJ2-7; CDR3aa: CASEDLPSYEQYF; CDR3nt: TGTGCCAGTGAGGACCTCCCCTCCTACGAGCAGTACTTC